Sequencing of this T cell receptor beta chain was carried out in a study of cytomegalovirus exposure and HLA in healthy donors. Study-wide results and limits: Earlier findings revealed that most TCR beta V segments proved productive either about 90% or about 30% of the time.

PCR involved 60 Vbeta and 13 Jbeta primers. The repertoire was sequenced with immunoSEQ multiplex PCR; TCRdb's copy has only in-frame clones and lacks some. The data contain 110,000 to 150,000 clones, 77% of them singletons. Concerning this clone: Its antigen remains unknown. The same CDR3 can be traced to other DNA sequences in this sample.

V lost 6 bases to trimming and J lost 1 base, with 12 bases between them. The germline CDR1 and CDR2 sequences are PRHDT and FYEKMQ (reference sequence). The CDR3 has 14 amino acids. The origin of this receptor is a male donor in good health and CMV-seronegative. The sequenced sample was PBMCs. The chain combines TRBV13 with TRBJ1-1; D is perhaps TRBD1 (5 bases). The CDR3 region has the DNA TGTGCCAGCAGTCTAGGACACTCGAACACTGAAGCTTTCTTT. Translating gives CASSLGHSNTEAFF.